Listed below are T cell receptor beta chains from one sample, sequenced in a study of cytomegalovirus exposure and HLA in healthy donors. TCRdb keeps only in-frame clones here, not all; method: immunoSEQ multiplex PCR. The table has around 170,000 clones, approximately 80% seen once. What was sequenced was PBMCs. These receptors all stem from a woman aged 18-30 years in good health and CMV-seronegative. The CDR3 runs from the conserved cysteine through the conserved F or W. The D gene is left open where the match is weak. Some rows mark clone size as missing; the rest say once, few, many or name a class of expanded clone.

j_gene,len,abundance,v_gene,d_gene,CDR3aa,CDR3nt
TRBJ2-7,14,few,TRBV2,TRBD1,CASLQGQGVYEQYF,TGTGCCAGCCTCCAGGGACAGGGGGTTTACGAGCAGTACTTC
TRBJ2-3,13,once,TRBV6-6,NA,CASSPGGLDTQYF,TGTGCCAGCTCCCCGGGGGGCTTAGATACGCAGTATTTT
TRBJ1-1,19,NA,TRBV7-2,TRBD1,CASSLQNSDRGRRGTEAFF,TGTGCCAGCAGCTTGCAGAATTCGGACAGGGGGCGACGGGGCACTGAAGCTTTCTTT
TRBJ1-1,13,NA,TRBV29-1,NA,CSVERFQNTEAFF,TGCAGCGTTGAGCGCTTCCAAAACACTGAAGCTTTCTTT
TRBJ1-5,14,few,TRBV5-5,TRBD1,CARGTGNSNQPQHF,TGTGCCAGGGGGACAGGGAATAGCAATCAGCCCCAGCATTTT
TRBJ1-6,15,few,TRBV9,NA,CASSHSTPLNSPLHF,TGTGCCAGCAGCCATTCTACCCCCCTCAATTCACCCCTCCACTTT
TRBJ1-2,13,once,TRBV6-5,NA,CASFPPAGYGYTF,TGTGCCAGCTTCCCCCCCGCAGGCTATGGCTACACCTTC
TRBJ1-1,14,NA,TRBV19,NA,CASSILGGNTEAFF,TGTGCCAGTAGTATTTTAGGGGGGAACACTGAAGCTTTCTTT
TRBJ2-1,16,NA,TRBV2,TRBD2,CAGALSSGYLYNEQFF,TGTGCCGGGGCCCTGAGTAGCGGGTACCTCTACAATGAGCAGTTCTTC
TRBJ1-4,15,NA,TRBV9,NA,CASSARTDKVEKLFF,TGTGCCAGCAGCGCCCGGACAGATAAAGTTGAAAAACTGTTTTTT
TRBJ2-3,16,few,TRBV13,TRBD2,CASSPRTSGGMHTQYF,TGTGCCAGCAGCCCCCGGACTAGCGGGGGGATGCATACGCAGTATTTT
TRBJ1-1,15,NA,TRBV2,TRBD1,CASSDQGQGGTEAFF,TGTGCCAGCAGTGATCAAGGACAGGGCGGCACTGAAGCTTTCTTT
TRBJ2-1,14,NA,TRBV4-1,NA,CASSQVVLYNEQFF,TGCGCCAGCAGCCAAGTAGTGCTGTACAATGAGCAGTTCTTC
TRBJ2-2,16,NA,TRBV7-6,NA,CASSPAQGGVAGELFF,TGTGCCAGCAGCCCAGCTCAGGGGGGCGTCGCCGGGGAGCTGTTTTTT
TRBJ2-3,15,once,TRBV5-1,TRBD1,CASSRDRVITDTQYF,TGCGCCAGCAGCAGGGACAGAGTAATCACAGATACGCAGTATTTT
TRBJ1-2,14,medium-sized,TRBV18,NA,CASSPLRDTYGYTF,TGTGCCAGCTCACCGCTCCGGGATACCTATGGCTACACCTTC
TRBJ2-7,12,NA,TRBV5-4,NA,CANSLGTYEQYF,TGTGCCAACAGCTTGGGGACTTACGAGCAGTACTTC
TRBJ2-1,14,NA,TRBV11-2,TRBD2,CASSPGGQRDEQFF,TGTGCCAGCAGCCCGGGGGGGCAAAGGGATGAGCAGTTCTTC
TRBJ1-2,16,NA,TRBV6-1,NA,CASSGVRTNPRDGYTF,TGTGCCAGCAGTGGCGTCCGTACCAACCCACGGGATGGCTACACCTTC
TRBJ1-1,16,NA,TRBV28,TRBD1,CASSLRGQGRNTEAFF,TGTGCCAGCAGCCTACGGGGACAGGGGCGCAACACTGAAGCTTTCTTT
TRBJ2-5,15,NA,TRBV5-1,NA,CASRQTGLDQETQYF,TGCGCCAGCAGGCAAACAGGGTTAGACCAAGAGACCCAGTACTTC
TRBJ1-1,11,NA,TRBV2,NA,CASSRGPKAFF,TGTGCCAGCAGTCGAGGCCCTAAAGCTTTCTTT
TRBJ2-7,15,once,TRBV6-1,TRBD1,CASSEIIGQGFEQYF,TGTGCCAGCAGTGAAATCATCGGACAGGGGTTTGAGCAGTACTTC
TRBJ2-3,16,NA,TRBV11-2,NA,CASSHPKVLREDTQYF,TGTGCCAGCAGCCATCCCAAAGTTTTGAGAGAAGATACGCAGTATTTT
TRBJ1-2,13,NA,TRBV30,NA,CAWSASSVGGYTF,TGTGCCTGGAGTGCTAGCTCGGTGGGGGGCTACACCTTC
TRBJ2-7,13,NA,TRBV27,NA,CASSFTASHEQYF,TGTGCCAGCAGTTTTACAGCATCTCACGAGCAGTACTTC
TRBJ2-5,15,NA,TRBV6-6,NA,CASSYSGAPQETQYF,TGTGCCAGCAGTTACTCGGGGGCCCCCCAAGAGACCCAGTACTTC
TRBJ1-5,15,few,TRBV6-1,NA,CASSLTGFSNQPQHF,TGTGCCAGCAGCCTGACAGGTTTTAGCAATCAGCCCCAGCATTTT
TRBJ1-5,19,NA,TRBV4-1,NA,CASSQDLGQAGVARQPQHF,TGCGCCAGCAGCCAAGATCTCGGGCAGGCCGGGGTAGCGCGTCAGCCCCAGCATTTT
TRBJ2-1,15,once,TRBV6-5,TRBD1,CASSYDRGQYNEQFF,TGTGCCAGCAGTTACGACAGGGGGCAATACAATGAGCAGTTCTTC
TRBJ2-7,14,NA,TRBV19,NA,CASSPRQVTDEQYF,TGTGCCAGTAGTCCCCGACAGGTTACGGACGAGCAGTACTTC
TRBJ1-3,17,NA,TRBV11-2,NA,CASSLDRGIYSGNTIYF,TGTGCCAGCAGCTTAGACAGGGGAATCTACTCTGGAAACACCATATATTTT
TRBJ1-1,13,NA,TRBV30,NA,CAWSVSNRGEAFF,TGTGCCTGGAGTGTAAGTAATAGGGGTGAAGCTTTCTTT
TRBJ2-7,16,NA,TRBV27,TRBD2,CASTWSGGLQVYEQYF,TGTGCCAGCACCTGGAGCGGGGGCCTACAAGTCTACGAGCAGTACTTC
TRBJ1-5,15,once,TRBV19,NA,CASNQGMASNQPQHF,TGTGCCAGTAATCAGGGTATGGCTTCCAATCAGCCCCAGCATTTT
TRBJ2-4,15,NA,TRBV6-6,NA,CASSSQRGAKNIQYF,TGTGCCAGCAGTTCGCAGAGAGGGGCCAAAAACATTCAGTACTTC
TRBJ2-3,15,NA,TRBV18,TRBD1,CASSLNQGGTDTQYF,TGTGCCAGCTCTCTGAACCAGGGGGGCACAGATACGCAGTATTTT
TRBJ1-4,14,NA,TRBV6-5,NA,CASSQTATNEKLFF,TGTGCCAGCAGTCAGACTGCAACTAATGAAAAACTGTTTTTT
TRBJ1-2,15,NA,TRBV4-2,NA,CASSQVQVPNSGYTF,TGTGCCAGCAGCCAAGTTCAGGTGCCCAACTCTGGCTACACCTTC
TRBJ2-7,13,few,TRBV28,NA,CASSLAGEYEQYF,TGTGCCAGCAGTTTAGCAGGGGAATACGAGCAGTACTTC
TRBJ1-4,14,NA,TRBV2,TRBD1,CASTRQGANEKLFF,TGTGCCAGCACCCGACAGGGGGCTAATGAAAAACTGTTTTTT
TRBJ1-5,12,NA,TRBV6-1,NA,CAISGDDQPQHF,TGTGCCATCAGTGGCGATGATCAGCCCCAGCATTTT
TRBJ2-3,19,once,TRBV5-6,TRBD2,CASSLLASGGLFGTDTQYF,TGTGCCAGCAGCTTGTTGGCTAGCGGGGGGTTATTCGGCACAGATACGCAGTATTTT
TRBJ2-5,16,NA,TRBV5-5,NA,CASSLQRGNLQETQYF,TGTGCCAGCAGCCTACAGAGGGGGAACCTCCAAGAGACCCAGTACTTC
TRBJ1-3,15,NA,TRBV5-1,NA,CASSLWPGSGNTIYF,TGCGCCAGCAGCTTGTGGCCAGGCTCTGGAAACACCATATATTTT
TRBJ1-5,13,NA,TRBV19,NA,CASSIEGGQPQHF,TGTGCCAGTAGTATCGAGGGAGGTCAGCCCCAGCATTTT
TRBJ2-1,12,NA,TRBV18,NA,CASSPLATEQFF,TGTGCCAGCTCACCACTGGCCACTGAGCAGTTCTTC
TRBJ2-4,11,NA,TRBV6-1,NA,CASSYGNIQYF,TGTGCCAGCAGTTACGGAAACATTCAGTACTTC